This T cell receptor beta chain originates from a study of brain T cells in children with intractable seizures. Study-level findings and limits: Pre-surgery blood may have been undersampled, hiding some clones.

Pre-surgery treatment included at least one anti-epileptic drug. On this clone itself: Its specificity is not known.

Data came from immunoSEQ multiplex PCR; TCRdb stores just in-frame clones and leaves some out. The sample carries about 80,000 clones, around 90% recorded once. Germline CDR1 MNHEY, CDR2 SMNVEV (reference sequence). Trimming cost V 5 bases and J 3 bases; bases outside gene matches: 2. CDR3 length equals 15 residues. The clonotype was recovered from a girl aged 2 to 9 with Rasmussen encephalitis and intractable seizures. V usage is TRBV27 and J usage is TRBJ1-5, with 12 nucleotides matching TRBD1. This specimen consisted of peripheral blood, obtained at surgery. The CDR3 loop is CASSGDRGHNQPQHF. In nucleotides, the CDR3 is TGTGCCAGCAGTGGGGACAGGGGGCACAATCAGCCCCAGCATTTT.